A selection of T cell receptor beta chains follows, all from one sample in a study of blood T cell repertoires in COVID-19. TCRdb's copy holds only in-frame clones and misses some; the assay was immunoSEQ multiplex PCR. The sample holds 85,000 to 90,000 clones, approximately 87% seen once. The sequencing sample was made of peripheral blood. These receptors were collected from a human donor in a cohort sampled during active COVID-19. The CDR3 runs from the conserved cysteine through the conserved F or W. Each record gives: J gene, D gene, V gene, clone size, CDR3 DNA, CDR3 protein. A D gene is named only where the DNA matches it firmly. Clone size is shown for a subset of rows, as once, few, many or a class of expanded clone.

>TRBJ2-7|TRBD1|TRBV28|once
TGTGCCACTCGACAGGGTGCCTACGAGCAGTACTTC
CATRQGAYEQYF
>TRBJ2-1|TRBD1|TRBV5-8|.
TGTGCCAGCAGCTTTTCAGGGGGCAGCTCCTACAATGAGCAGTTCTTC
CASSFSGGSSYNEQFF
>TRBJ2-3|.|TRBV10-3|few
TGTGCCATCAGCCCGTTCCAGGGAGGTCTCACAGATACGCAGTATTTT
CAISPFQGGLTDTQYF
>TRBJ2-3|TRBD2|TRBV2|.
TGTGCCAGCAGTCGGTCTAGCGGGGGGACAGATACGCAGTATTTT
CASSRSSGGTDTQYF
>TRBJ2-2|TRBD1|TRBV9|.
TGTGCCAGCAGCGTCCGAGGGGGCCCGAACACCGGGGAGCTGTTTTTT
CASSVRGGPNTGELFF
>TRBJ1-1|.|TRBV19|once
TGTGCCAGTAGTATAGCTGCCGGGGGAGAAGCTTTCTTT
CASSIAAGGEAFF
>TRBJ1-4|TRBD1|TRBV18|.
TGTGCCAGCTCATCGCGGACAGGGGAAGGAGAAAAACTGTTTTTT
CASSSRTGEGEKLFF
>TRBJ2-3|TRBD2|TRBV4-2|.
TGTGCCAGCAGCCTCGGACTAGCAGATACGCAGTATTTT
CASSLGLADTQYF
>TRBJ2-7|.|TRBV2|once
TGTGCCACCCGGCTAGAGGGCGACGAGCAGTACTTC
CATRLEGDEQYF
>TRBJ2-5|TRBD1|TRBV5-1|once
TGCGCCAGCAGCTTAGGACAGGAGCAAGAGACCCAGTACTTC
CASSLGQEQETQYF
>TRBJ1-4|.|TRBV6-2/TRBV6-3|.
TGTGCCAGCAGTTATTCAAGCTCTACAACTAATGAAAAACTGTTTTTT
CASSYSSSTTNEKLFF
>TRBJ1-1|TRBD1|TRBV11-1|.
TGTGCCAGCAGTTCGTCCCGGGACAGGCACACTGAAGCTTTCTTT
CASSSSRDRHTEAFF
>TRBJ2-7|.|TRBV27|few
TGTGCCAGCAGTTCTGCCTACGAGCAGTACTTC
CASSSAYEQYF
>TRBJ2-7|.|TRBV5-6|.
TGTGCCAGCAGCTTGGGGACAGACTACTACGAGCAGTACTTC
CASSLGTDYYEQYF
>TRBJ1-2|.|TRBV29-1|.
TGCAGCGTTGAAGAAGCAAGGGGGTCTAATGGCTACACCTTC
CSVEEARGSNGYTF
>TRBJ2-3|TRBD2|TRBV28|.
TGTGCCAGCAGTTACGGGACTAGCGGGAGGGAAGATACGCAGTATTTT
CASSYGTSGREDTQYF
>TRBJ1-2|.|TRBV3-1/TRBV3-2|few
TGTGCCAGCAGCCAAGACGACTGGCGTTATGGCTACACCTTC
CASSQDDWRYGYTF
>TRBJ1-1|.|TRBV7-9|.
TGTGCCAGCAGCTCAGTAAACACTGAAGCTTTCTTT
CASSSVNTEAFF
>TRBJ2-3|TRBD1|TRBV2|.
TGTGCCAGCAGTCTCGGGACAGGGGGCTACACAGATACGCAGTATTTT
CASSLGTGGYTDTQYF
>TRBJ2-1|.|TRBV5-1|.
TGCGCCAGCAGGGCCGTATACAATGAGCAGTTCTTC
CASRAVYNEQFF
>TRBJ2-1|TRBD2|TRBV10-1|.
TGCGCCAGCAGTGACATTAGCGGGAGATCCTACAATGAGCAGTTCTTC
CASSDISGRSYNEQFF
>TRBJ1-1|.|TRBV11-2|.
TGTGCCAGCAGCTTATCCAGGAACACTGAAGCTTTCTTT
CASSLSRNTEAFF
>TRBJ2-7|.|TRBV15|.
TGTGCCACCAGCAGGGCCCTTGGGGCCTCCTACGAGCAGTACTTC
CATSRALGASYEQYF
>TRBJ1-2|TRBD1|TRBV30|.
TGTGCCTGGATCGGTAACAGGGGGCTCGGCGGCTACACCTTC
CAWIGNRGLGGYTF
>TRBJ2-7|TRBD2|TRBV28|.
TGTGCCAGCTGGGGGACTAGCGGGCCTCACGAGCAGTACTTC
CASWGTSGPHEQYF
>TRBJ1-5|TRBD1|TRBV28|.
TGTGCCACATATCCACAGGGGGCCTTGAGCAATCAGCCCCAGCATTTT
CATYPQGALSNQPQHF
>TRBJ1-2|TRBD1|TRBV28|.
TGTGCCAGCAGTGACTGGGACAGTTCCTATGGCTACACCTTC
CASSDWDSSYGYTF
>TRBJ1-3|.|TRBV9|few
TGTGCCAGCAGCGCGGACAGCCGCAGCTCTGGAAACACCATATATTTT
CASSADSRSSGNTIYF
>TRBJ2-1|.|TRBV30|.
TGTGCCACGAAAGGCAGGTCTGACTACAATGAGCAGTTCTTC
CATKGRSDYNEQFF
>TRBJ1-1|.|TRBV12-3/TRBV12-4|.
TGTGCCAGCAGTTCCCAGGGGTACACTGAAGCTTTCTTT
CASSSQGYTEAFF
>TRBJ2-1|.|TRBV20-1|.
TGCAGTGCTAGTGGACTCGTCCAGCGGTTCTACAATGAGCAGTTCTTC
CSASGLVQRFYNEQFF
>TRBJ2-7|TRBD1|TRBV27|.
TGTGCCAGCAGTTTATCGGGGACAGGCCTCTACGAGCAGTACTTC
CASSLSGTGLYEQYF
>TRBJ1-1|.|TRBV12-3/TRBV12-4|.
TGTGCCAGCAGCCTTGGCGGGAACACTGAAGCTTTCTTT
CASSLGGNTEAFF
>TRBJ1-2|TRBD1|TRBV6-5|.
TGTGCCAGCACTCGAAAGGGGGCGCGAGGCTATGGCTACACCTTC
CASTRKGARGYGYTF
>TRBJ1-4|TRBD1|TRBV5-1|.
TGCGCCAGCAGTGACGAGGGGACAGTGATTAATGAAAAACTGTTTTTT
CASSDEGTVINEKLFF
>TRBJ2-2|.|TRBV6-1|.
TGTGCCAGCAGTGAATGGAGGGCGAACACCGGGGAGCTGTTTTTT
CASSEWRANTGELFF
>TRBJ2-5|TRBD2|TRBV5-1|.
TGCGCCAGCAGCTACCTAAGAAGCGGGAGGTCGGAGACCCAGTACTTC
CASSYLRSGRSETQYF
>TRBJ2-1|TRBD2|TRBV5-4|.
TGTGCCAGCACCCTTGGTGGACTAGCGGGAGGCAATGAGCAGTTCTTC
CASTLGGLAGGNEQFF
>TRBJ2-7|.|TRBV5-8|.
TGTGCCAGCAGCTTGGAACCGGGTGGTGAGCAGTACTTC
CASSLEPGGEQYF
>TRBJ2-5|.|TRBV5-1|.
TGCGCCAGCAGCTTGGACAGGCACGGCCCTCAAGAGACCCAGTACTTC
CASSLDRHGPQETQYF
>TRBJ2-1|TRBD2|TRBV6-5|.
TGTGCCAGCAGTACCCGGACTAGCGGGAGTACTGAGCAGTTCTTC
CASSTRTSGSTEQFF
>TRBJ2-5|.|TRBV11-3|.
TGTGCCAGCAGCCTCAACGGTCAAGAGACCCAGTACTTC
CASSLNGQETQYF
>TRBJ1-2|TRBD1|TRBV25-1|.
TGTGCCAGCAGTGTACGACAGGGGCAAGCCCCCTATGGCTACACCTTC
CASSVRQGQAPYGYTF
>TRBJ2-7|TRBD1|TRBV5-4|.
TGTGCCAGCAGCCCCGGGACAGCTAACTACGAGCAGTACTTC
CASSPGTANYEQYF
>TRBJ2-3|TRBD2|TRBV13|.
TGTGCCAGCAGCTTAGGCGCGGGAGACACAGATACGCAGTATTTT
CASSLGAGDTDTQYF
>TRBJ1-4|TRBD1|TRBV4-2|.
TGTGCCAGCAGCCATCCTCCGGGACAGGGAGGGGAAAAACTGTTTTTT
CASSHPPGQGGEKLFF
>TRBJ2-1|TRBD2|TRBV7-9|.
TGTGCCAGCAGCTTAGCGGGACTAGCGGGAGGGGAGCAGTTCTTC
CASSLAGLAGGEQFF
>TRBJ2-7|.|TRBV4-1|.
TGCGCCAGCAGCCAGGGCAGGGGAAACGAGCAGTACTTC
CASSQGRGNEQYF
>TRBJ2-3|.|TRBV27|.
TGTGCCAGCAGTTTTAGCGTTGGCACAGATACGCAGTATTTT
CASSFSVGTDTQYF
>TRBJ1-2|TRBD1|TRBV28|.
TGTGCCAGCAGTTTTCAGACAGGGGGCTCGGGCTACACCTTC
CASSFQTGGSGYTF
>TRBJ2-1|TRBD2|TRBV27|.
TGTGCCAGCAGTTCGTGGACTAGCGGGAGGATAGAGCAGTTCTTC
CASSSWTSGRIEQFF
>TRBJ1-1|TRBD1|TRBV27|.
TGTGCCAGCAGTTTAACACAGGGGGCGCTGAGCACTGAAGCTTTCTTT
CASSLTQGALSTEAFF
>TRBJ2-1|TRBD2|TRBV5-6|.
TGTGCCAGCAGCTTGAACGGGAGGGCGGACAATGAGCAGTTCTTC
CASSLNGRADNEQFF
>TRBJ2-7|TRBD2|TRBV28|.
TGTGCCAGCACCATTGCCCAGGGACTAGCGGGGGCCTACGAGCAGTACTTC
CASTIAQGLAGAYEQYF
>TRBJ1-1|.|TRBV3-1/TRBV3-2|once
TGTGCCAGCAGCCAAGGTTTATTGAACACTGAAGCTTTCTTT
CASSQGLLNTEAFF
>TRBJ1-5|TRBD1|TRBV3-1/TRBV3-2|few
TGTGCCAGCAGCCAAACAGGGGGCAGACAGCCCCAGCATTTT
CASSQTGGRQPQHF
>TRBJ1-1|TRBD1|TRBV6-5|.
TGTGCCAGCAGCCGACAGGGGTTGAAGGCTGAAGCTTTCTTT
CASSRQGLKAEAFF
>TRBJ2-1|TRBD1|TRBV28|.
TGTGCCAGCAGTTTGGGACAGGGTTGGAGCAATGAGCAGTTCTTC
CASSLGQGWSNEQFF
>TRBJ2-5|.|TRBV6-5|.
TGTGCCAGCAGACGGCAAGAGACCCAGTACTTC
CASRRQETQYF
>TRBJ2-3|.|TRBV7-8|.
TGTGCCAGCAGCTACAGGGCCCCCGGGACCACAGATACGCAGTATTTT
CASSYRAPGTTDTQYF